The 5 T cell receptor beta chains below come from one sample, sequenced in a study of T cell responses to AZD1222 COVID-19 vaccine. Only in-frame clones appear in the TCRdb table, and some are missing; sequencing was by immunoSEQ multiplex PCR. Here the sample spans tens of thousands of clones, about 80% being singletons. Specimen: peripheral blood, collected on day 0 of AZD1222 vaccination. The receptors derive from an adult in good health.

The DNA of the CDR3 is TGTGCCAGTCGCTGGACAGGGTTGAACACCGGGGAGCTGTTTTTT. Amino acid sequence: CASRWTGLNTGELFF. V and J are TRBV19 and TRBJ2-2; TRBD1 agrees at 8 bases. Germline trimming cut 8 bases from V and 1 base from J; bases unmatched to any gene: 6. In germline, CDR1 is LNHDA, CDR2 SQIVND (reference sequence). The CDR3 has 15 residues.

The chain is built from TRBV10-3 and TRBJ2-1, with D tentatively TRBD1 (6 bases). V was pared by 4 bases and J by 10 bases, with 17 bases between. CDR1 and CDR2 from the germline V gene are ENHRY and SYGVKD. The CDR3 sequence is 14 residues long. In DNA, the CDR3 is TGTGCCATCAGTGGGAGGTTGGGGGCCTCGGAGCAGTTCTTC. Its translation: CAISGRLGASEQFF.

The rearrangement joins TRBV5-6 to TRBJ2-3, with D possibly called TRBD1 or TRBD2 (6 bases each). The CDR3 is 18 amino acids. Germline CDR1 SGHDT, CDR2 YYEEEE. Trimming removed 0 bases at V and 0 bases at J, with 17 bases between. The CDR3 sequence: CASSLDTYGGQSTDTQYF. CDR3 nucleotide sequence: TGTGCCAGCAGCTTGGATACCTACGGGGGCCAAAGCACAGATACGCAGTATTTT.

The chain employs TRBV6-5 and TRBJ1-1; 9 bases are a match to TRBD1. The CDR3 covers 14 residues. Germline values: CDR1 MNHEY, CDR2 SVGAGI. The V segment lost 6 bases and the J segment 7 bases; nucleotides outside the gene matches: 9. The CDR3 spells CASSHATGGIEAFF. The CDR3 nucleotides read TGTGCCAGCAGCCATGCAACAGGGGGCATTGAAGCTTTCTTT.

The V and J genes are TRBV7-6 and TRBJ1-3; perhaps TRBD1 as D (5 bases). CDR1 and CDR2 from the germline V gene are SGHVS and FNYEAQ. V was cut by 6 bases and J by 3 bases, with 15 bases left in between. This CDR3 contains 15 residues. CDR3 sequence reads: CASRHGTEDGNTIYF. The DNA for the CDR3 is TGTGCCAGCAGACACGGGACGGAAGATGGAAACACCATATATTTT.